The T cell receptor beta chain described here comes from a study of blood T cell repertoires in COVID-19. Whole-study context: Samples representing acute and convalescent COVID-19 were sourced from the United States, Italy and Spain. PBMCs, B-cell-depleted T cells, or T cells were the source of the cDNA or gDNA that made up the material.

The germline V and J ends were trimmed by 3 bases and 1 base, with 10 bases remaining between them. The CDR3 length is 14 residues. Germline CDR1 and CDR2: SGHRS and YFSETQ. Per the original methods: Amplification of reference gene primers provided the estimated nucleated cell counts. Assay: immunoSEQ multiplex PCR; the TCRdb copy retains only in-frame clones and omits some. That table is the source of V, J and clone size, and D and trimming were worked out from the DNA. The repertoire holds 150,000 or so clones, with 75% to 90% as singletons. The TCR comes from a woman between 40 and 50 years old with acute or convalescent COVID-19. The chain has TRBV5-1 and TRBJ2-5; D perhaps matches TRBD1 (5 bases). The sample taken for sequencing was peripheral blood. The CDR3 loop reads CASSSRAPQETQYF. The CDR3, as DNA: TGCGCCAGCAGCTCCAGGGCTCCCCAAGAGACCCAGTACTTC.